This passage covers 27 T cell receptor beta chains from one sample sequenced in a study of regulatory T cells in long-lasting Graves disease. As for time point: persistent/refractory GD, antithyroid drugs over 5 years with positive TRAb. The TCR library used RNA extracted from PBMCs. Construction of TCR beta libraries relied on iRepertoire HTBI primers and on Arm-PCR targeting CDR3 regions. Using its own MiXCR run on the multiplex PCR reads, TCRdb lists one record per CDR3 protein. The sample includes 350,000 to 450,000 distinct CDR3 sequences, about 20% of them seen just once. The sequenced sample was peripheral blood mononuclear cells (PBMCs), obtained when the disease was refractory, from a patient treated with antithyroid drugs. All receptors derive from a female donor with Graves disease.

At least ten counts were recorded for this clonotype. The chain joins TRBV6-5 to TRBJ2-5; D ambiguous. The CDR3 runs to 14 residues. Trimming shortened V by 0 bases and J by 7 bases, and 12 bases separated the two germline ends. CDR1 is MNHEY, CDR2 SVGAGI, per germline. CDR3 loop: CASSYSTVVGTQYF. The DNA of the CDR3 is TGTGCCAGCAGTTACTCGACGGTTGTAGGGACCCAGTACTTC.

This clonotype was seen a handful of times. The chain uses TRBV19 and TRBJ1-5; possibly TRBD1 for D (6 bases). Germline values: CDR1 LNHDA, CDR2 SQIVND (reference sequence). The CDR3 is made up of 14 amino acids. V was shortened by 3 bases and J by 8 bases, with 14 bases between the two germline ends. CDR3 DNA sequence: TGTGCCAGTAGTATGCAGGGGCTCGGGGAGCCCCAGCATTTT. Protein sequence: CASSMQGLGEPQHF.

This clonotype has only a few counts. CDR3 nucleotide sequence: TGCAGCGTTGGACCGGGTCTTAATCAGCCCCAGCATTTT. Its protein product is CSVGPGLNQPQHF. The chain recombines TRBV29-1 with TRBJ1-5, with D unresolved. Trimming stripped 4 bases from V and 4 bases from J, with 11 bases between. Germline V gives CDR1 SQVTM, CDR2 ANQGSEA. This CDR3 contains 13 residues.

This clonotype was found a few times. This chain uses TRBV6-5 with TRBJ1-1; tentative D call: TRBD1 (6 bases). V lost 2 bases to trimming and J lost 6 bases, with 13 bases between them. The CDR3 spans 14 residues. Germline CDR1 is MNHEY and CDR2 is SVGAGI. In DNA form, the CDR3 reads TGTGCCAGCAGTTACGTACAGGGAGGGGCTGAAGCTTTCTTT. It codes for CASSYVQGGAEAFF.

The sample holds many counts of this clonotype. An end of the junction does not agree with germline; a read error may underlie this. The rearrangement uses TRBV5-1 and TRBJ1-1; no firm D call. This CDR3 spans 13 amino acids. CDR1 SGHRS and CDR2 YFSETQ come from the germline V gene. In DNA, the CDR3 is TGTGCCAGCAGTAGTGGGATGAACACTGAAGCTTTCTTT. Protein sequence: CASSSGMNTEAFF.

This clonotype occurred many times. The CDR3 is CASRTQETQYF. The CDR3 coding sequence is TGTGCCAGCAGGACCCAAGAGACCCAGTACTTC. V usage is TRBV11-2 and J usage is TRBJ2-5, with D uncertain. CDR3 size: 11 residues. Germline V gene lookup returns CDR1 SGHAT and CDR2 FQNNGV. V lost 6 bases, J lost 1 base, and 3 bases lay in between.

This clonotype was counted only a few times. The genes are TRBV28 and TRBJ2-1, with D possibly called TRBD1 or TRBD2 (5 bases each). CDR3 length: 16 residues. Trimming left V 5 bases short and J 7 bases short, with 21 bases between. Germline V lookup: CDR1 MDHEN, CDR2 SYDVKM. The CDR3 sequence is CASSLNAGTTTNEQFF. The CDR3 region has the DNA TGTGCCAGCAGTCTCAACGCCGGGACCACTACAAATGAGCAGTTCTTC.

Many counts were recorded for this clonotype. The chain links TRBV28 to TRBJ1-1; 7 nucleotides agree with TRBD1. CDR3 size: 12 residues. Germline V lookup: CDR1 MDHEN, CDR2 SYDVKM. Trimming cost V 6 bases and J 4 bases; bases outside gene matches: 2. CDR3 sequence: CASRTGLTEAFF. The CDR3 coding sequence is TGTGCCAGCAGGACAGGGCTCACTGAAGCTTTCTTT. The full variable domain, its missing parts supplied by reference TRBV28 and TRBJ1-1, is DVKVTQSSRYLVKRTGEKVFLECVQDMDHENMFWYRQDPGLGLRLIYFSYDVKMKEKGDIPEGYSVSREKKERFSLILESASTNQTSMYLCASRTGLTEAFFGQGTRLTVV.

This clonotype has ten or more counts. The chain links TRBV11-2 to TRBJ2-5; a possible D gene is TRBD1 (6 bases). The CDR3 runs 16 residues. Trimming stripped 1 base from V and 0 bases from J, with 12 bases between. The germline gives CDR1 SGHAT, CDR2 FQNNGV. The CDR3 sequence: CASSLARGSHQETQYF. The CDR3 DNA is TGTGCCAGCAGCTTAGCCAGGGGTTCCCACCAAGAGACCCAGTACTTC.

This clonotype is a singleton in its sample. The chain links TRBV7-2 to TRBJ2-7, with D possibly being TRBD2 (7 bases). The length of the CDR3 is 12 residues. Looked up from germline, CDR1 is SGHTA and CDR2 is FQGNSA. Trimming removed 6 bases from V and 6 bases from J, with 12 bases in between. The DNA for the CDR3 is TGTGCCAGCAGTGGGGGGGGCGGCGAGCAGTACTTC. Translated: CASSGGGGEQYF. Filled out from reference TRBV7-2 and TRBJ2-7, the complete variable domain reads GAGVSQSPSNKVTEKGKDVELRCDPISGHTALYWYRQSLGQGLEFLIYFQGNSAPDKSGLPSDRFSAERTGGSVSTLTIQRTQQEDSAVYLCASSGGGGEQYFGPGTRLTVT.

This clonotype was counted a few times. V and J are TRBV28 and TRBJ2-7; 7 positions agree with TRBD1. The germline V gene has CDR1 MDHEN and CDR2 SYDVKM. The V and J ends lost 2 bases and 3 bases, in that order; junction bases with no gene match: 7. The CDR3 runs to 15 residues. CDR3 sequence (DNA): TGTGCCAGCAGTTTAGTAGGGGGCAGGTACTACGAGCAGTACTTC. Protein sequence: CASSLVGGRYYEQYF.

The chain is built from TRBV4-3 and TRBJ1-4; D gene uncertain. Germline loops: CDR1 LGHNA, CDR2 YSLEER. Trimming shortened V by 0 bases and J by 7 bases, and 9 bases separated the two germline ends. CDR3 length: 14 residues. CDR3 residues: CASSQDSEREKLFF. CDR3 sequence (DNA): TGCGCCAGCAGCCAAGACAGCGAACGTGAAAAACTGTTTTTT.

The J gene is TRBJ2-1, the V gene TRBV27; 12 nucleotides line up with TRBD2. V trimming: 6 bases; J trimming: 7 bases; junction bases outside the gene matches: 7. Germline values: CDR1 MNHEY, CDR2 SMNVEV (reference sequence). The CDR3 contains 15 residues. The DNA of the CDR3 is TGTGCCAGCAGCCCGGGACTAGCGGGTATGAATGAGCAGTTCTTC. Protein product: CASSPGLAGMNEQFF.

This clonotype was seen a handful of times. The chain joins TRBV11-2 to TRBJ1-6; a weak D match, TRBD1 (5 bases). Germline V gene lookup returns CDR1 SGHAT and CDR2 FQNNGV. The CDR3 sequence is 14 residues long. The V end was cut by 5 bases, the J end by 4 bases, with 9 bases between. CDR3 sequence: CASSPGPYNSPLHF. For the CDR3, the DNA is TGTGCCAGCAGCCCGGGACCATATAATTCACCCCTCCACTTT.

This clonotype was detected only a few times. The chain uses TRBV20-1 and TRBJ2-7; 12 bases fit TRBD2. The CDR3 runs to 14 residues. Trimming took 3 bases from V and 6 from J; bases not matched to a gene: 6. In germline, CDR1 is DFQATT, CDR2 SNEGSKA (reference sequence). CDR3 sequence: CSARTSGSGAEQYF. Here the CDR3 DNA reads TGCAGTGCTAGGACTAGCGGGAGTGGGGCCGAGCAGTACTTC.

CDR3: CSASIAGSFGELFF. In nucleotides, the CDR3 is TGCAGTGCTAGTATAGCAGGGTCATTTGGGGAGCTGTTTTTT. The chain combines TRBV20-1 with TRBJ2-2; D is possibly TRBD1 (5 bases). The CDR3 sequence is 14 residues long. V gave up 3 bases and J gave up 8 bases, with 16 bases separating them. The germline gives CDR1 DFQATT, CDR2 SNEGSKA (reference sequence).

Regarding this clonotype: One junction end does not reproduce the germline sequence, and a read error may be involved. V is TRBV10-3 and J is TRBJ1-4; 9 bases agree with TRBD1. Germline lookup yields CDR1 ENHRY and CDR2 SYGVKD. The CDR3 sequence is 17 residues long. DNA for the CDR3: TGTGTCATCAGTCAGCTAGCACCGGGACAGGGTGGTGAAAAACTGTTTTTT. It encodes CVISQLAPGQGGEKLFF.

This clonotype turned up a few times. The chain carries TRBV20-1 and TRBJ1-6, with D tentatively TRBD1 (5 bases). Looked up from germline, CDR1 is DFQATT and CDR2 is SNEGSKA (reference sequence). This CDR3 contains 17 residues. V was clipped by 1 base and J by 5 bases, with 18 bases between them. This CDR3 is CSARGGSSRGNNSPLHF. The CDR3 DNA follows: TGCAGTGCTAGAGGGGGGAGCAGTAGGGGAAATAATTCACCCCTCCACTTT.

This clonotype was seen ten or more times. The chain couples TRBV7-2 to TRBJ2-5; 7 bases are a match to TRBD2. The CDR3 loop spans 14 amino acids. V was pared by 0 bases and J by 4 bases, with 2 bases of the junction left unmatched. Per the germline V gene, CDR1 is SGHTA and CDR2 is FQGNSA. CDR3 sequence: CASSLAASGETQYF. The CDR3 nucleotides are TGTGCCAGCAGCTTAGCCGCTAGCGGAGAGACCCAGTACTTC. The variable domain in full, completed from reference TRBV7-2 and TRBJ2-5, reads GAGVSQSPSNKVTEKGKDVELRCDPISGHTALYWYRQSLGQGLEFLIYFQGNSAPDKSGLPSDRFSAERTGGSVSTLTIQRTQQEDSAVYLCASSLAASGETQYFGPGTRLLVL.

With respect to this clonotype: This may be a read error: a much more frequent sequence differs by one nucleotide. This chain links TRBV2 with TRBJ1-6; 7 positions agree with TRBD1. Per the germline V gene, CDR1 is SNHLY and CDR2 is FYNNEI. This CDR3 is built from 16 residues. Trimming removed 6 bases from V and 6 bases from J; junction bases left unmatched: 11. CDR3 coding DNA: TGTGCCAGCAGCCCCCACTCACAGGGGATTAATTCACCCCTCCACTTT. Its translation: CASSPHSQGINSPLHF.

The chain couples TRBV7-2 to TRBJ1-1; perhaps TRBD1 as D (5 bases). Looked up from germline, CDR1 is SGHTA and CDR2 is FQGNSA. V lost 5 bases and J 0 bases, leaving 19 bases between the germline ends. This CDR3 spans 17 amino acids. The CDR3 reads CASSARRGQGLNTEAFF. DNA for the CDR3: TGTGCCAGCAGCGCTAGAAGAGGGCAGGGACTGAACACTGAAGCTTTCTTT.

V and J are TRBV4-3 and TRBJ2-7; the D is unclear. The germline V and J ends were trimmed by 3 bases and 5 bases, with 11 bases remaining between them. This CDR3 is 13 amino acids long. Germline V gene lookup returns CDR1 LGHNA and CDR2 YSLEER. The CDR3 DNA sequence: TGCGCCAGCAGCCAGGGTCTTAGGGACGAGCAGTACTTC. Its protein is CASSQGLRDEQYF.

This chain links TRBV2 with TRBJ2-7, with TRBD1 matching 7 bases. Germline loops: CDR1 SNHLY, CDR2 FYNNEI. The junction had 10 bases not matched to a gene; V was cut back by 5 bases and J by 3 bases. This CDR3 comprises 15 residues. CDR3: CASSRDRVTFYEQYF. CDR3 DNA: TGTGCCAGCAGTCGAGACAGGGTTACTTTCTACGAGCAGTACTTC.

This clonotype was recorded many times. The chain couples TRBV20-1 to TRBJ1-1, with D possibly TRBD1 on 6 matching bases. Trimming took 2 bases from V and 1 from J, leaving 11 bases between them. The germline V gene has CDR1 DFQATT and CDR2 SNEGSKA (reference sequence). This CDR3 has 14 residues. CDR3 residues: CSARSGTTNTEAFF. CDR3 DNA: TGCAGTGCTAGATCCGGGACAACGAACACTGAAGCTTTCTTT.

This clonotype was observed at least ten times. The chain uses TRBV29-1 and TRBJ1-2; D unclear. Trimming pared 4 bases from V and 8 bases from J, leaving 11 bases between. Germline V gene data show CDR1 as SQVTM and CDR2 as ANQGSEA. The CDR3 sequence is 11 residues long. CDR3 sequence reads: CSVGEGRGYTF. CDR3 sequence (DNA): TGCAGCGTTGGAGAGGGCCGAGGCTACACCTTC.

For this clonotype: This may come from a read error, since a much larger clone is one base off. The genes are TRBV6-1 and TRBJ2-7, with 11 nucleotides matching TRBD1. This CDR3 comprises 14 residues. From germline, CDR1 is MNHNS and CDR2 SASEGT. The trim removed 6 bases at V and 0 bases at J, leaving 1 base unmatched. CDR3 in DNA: TGTGCCAGCAGAGGGACAGGGGGCTCCTACGAGCAGTACTTC. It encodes CASRGTGGSYEQYF.

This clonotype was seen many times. In DNA, the CDR3 is TGTGCCAGCAGAGACAGGGACAAGGAAAAACTGTTTTTT. It yields the protein CASRDRDKEKLFF. The gene calls are TRBV2 and TRBJ1-4, with 7 positions matching TRBD1. The ends lost 6 bases at V and 8 bases at J; junction bases unmatched: 6. The CDR3 has 13 residues. The V gene's germline CDR1 is SNHLY and CDR2 FYNNEI. Full variable domain (rest looked up from reference TRBV2 and TRBJ1-4): EPEVTQTPSHQVTQMGQEVILRCVPISNHLYFYWYRQILGQKVEFLVSFYNNEISEKSEIFDDQFSVERPDGSNFTLKIRSTKLEDSAMYFCASRDRDKEKLFFGSGTQLSVL.